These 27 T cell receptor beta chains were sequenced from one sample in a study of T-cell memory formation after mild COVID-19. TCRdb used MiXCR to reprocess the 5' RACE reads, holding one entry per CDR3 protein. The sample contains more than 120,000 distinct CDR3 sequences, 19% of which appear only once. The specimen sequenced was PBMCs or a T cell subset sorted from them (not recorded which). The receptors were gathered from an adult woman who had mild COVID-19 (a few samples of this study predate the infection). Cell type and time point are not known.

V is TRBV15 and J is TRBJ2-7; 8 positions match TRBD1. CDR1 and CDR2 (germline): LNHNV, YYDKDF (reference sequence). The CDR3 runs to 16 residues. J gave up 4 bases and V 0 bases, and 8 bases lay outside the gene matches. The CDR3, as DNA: TGTGCCACCAGCAGAGATTTAAGGACAGGGAGTTACGAGCAGTACTTC. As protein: CATSRDLRTGSYEQYF.

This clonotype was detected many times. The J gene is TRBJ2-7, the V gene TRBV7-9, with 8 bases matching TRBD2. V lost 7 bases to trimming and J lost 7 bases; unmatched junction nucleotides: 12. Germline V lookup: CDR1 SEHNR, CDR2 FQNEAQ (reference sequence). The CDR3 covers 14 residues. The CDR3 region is CASTPPAGVHEQYF. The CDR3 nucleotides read TGTGCCAGCACCCCCCCAGCGGGAGTTCATGAGCAGTACTTC.

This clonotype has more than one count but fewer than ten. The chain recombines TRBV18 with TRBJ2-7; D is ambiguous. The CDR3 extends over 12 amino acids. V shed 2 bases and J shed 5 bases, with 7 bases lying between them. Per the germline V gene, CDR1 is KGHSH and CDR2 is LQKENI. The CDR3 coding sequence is TGTGCCAGCTCACCAAGCAGGAACGAGCAGTACTTC. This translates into CASSPSRNEQYF.

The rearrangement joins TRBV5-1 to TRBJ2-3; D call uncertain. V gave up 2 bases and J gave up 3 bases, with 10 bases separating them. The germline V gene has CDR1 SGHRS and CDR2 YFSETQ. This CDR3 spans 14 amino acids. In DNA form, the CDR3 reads TGCGCCAGCAGCTTAGGATTTACGACAGATACGCAGTATTTT. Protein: CASSLGFTTDTQYF.

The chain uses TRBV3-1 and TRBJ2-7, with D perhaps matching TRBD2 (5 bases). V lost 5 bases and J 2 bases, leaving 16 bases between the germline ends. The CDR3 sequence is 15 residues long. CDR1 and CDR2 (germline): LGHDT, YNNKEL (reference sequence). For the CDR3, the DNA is TGTGCCAGCAGCATAATAGCTATCGGGGCCTACGAGCAGTACTTC. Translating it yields CASSIIAIGAYEQYF.

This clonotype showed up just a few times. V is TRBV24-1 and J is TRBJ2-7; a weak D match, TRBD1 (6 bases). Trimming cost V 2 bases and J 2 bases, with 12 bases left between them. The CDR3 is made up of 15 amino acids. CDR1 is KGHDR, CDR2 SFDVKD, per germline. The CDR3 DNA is TGTGCCACCAGTGATTCGACAGGAGTTGCCTACGAGCAGTACTTC. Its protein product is CATSDSTGVAYEQYF.

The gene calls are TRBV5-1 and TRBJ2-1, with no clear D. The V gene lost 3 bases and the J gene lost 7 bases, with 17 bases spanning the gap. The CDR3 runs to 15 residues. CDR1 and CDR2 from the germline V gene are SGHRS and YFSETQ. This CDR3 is CASSYQAGLGNEQFF. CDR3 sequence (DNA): TGCGCCAGCAGCTACCAGGCTGGCCTTGGGAATGAGCAGTTCTTC.

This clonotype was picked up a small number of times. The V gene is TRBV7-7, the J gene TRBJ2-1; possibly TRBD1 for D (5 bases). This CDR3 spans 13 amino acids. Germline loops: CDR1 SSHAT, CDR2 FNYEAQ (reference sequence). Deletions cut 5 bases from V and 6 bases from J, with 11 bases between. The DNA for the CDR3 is TGTGCCAGCAGCCATGGGGCCGGCAATGAGCAGTTCTTC. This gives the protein CASSHGAGNEQFF.

The CDR3 protein is CASTSTWGGKNTEAFF. Here the CDR3 DNA reads TGTGCCAGCACATCCACTTGGGGGGGCAAGAACACTGAAGCTTTCTTT. V and J are TRBV6-1 and TRBJ1-1; D might be TRBD1 (6 bases). Germline assignment: CDR1 MNHNS and CDR2 SASEGT. This CDR3 contains 16 residues. V shed 7 bases and J shed 1 base, with 19 bases lying between them.

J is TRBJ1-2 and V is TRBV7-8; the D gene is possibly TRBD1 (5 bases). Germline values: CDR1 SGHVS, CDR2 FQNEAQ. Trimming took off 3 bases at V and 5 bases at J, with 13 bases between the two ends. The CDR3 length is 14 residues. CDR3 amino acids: CASSLLGPTYGYTF. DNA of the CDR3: TGTGCCAGCAGCTTGTTGGGACCGACGTATGGCTACACCTTC.

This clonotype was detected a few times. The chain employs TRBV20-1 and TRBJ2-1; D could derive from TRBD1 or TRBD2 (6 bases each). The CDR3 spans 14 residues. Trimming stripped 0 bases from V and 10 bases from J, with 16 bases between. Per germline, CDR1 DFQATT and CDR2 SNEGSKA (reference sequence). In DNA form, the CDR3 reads TGCAGTGCTAGAGACGGGAGAAGGGGGAGAGAGCAGTTCTTC. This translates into CSARDGRRGREQFF.

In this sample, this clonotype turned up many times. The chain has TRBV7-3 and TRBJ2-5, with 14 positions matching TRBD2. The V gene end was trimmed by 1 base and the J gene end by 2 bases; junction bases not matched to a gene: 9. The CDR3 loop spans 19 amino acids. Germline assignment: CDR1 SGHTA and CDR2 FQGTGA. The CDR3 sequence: CASSLRSGTSGGPQETQYF. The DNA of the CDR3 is TGTGCCAGCAGCTTAAGATCCGGGACTAGCGGGGGACCGCAAGAGACCCAGTACTTC.

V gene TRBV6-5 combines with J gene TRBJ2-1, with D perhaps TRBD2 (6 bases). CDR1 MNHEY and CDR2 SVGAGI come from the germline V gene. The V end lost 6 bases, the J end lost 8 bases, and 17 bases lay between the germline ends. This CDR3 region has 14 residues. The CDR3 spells CASSFRGKIHEQFF. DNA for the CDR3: TGTGCCAGCAGCTTCCGGGGGAAAATACATGAGCAGTTCTTC.

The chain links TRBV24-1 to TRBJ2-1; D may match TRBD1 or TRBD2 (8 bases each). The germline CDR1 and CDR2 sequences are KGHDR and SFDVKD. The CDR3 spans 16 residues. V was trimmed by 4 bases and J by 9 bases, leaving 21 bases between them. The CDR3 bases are TGTGCCACCAGTGACCCCGGGAGGGCAGGGGGCATTGAGCAGTTCTTC. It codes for CATSDPGRAGGIEQFF.

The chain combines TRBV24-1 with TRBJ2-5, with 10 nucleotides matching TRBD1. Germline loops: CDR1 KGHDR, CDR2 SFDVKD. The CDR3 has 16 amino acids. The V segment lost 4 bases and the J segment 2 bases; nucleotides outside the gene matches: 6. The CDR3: CATSDTGQGTQETQYF. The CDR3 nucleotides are TGTGCCACCAGTGACACGGGACAGGGGACACAAGAGACCCAGTACTTC.

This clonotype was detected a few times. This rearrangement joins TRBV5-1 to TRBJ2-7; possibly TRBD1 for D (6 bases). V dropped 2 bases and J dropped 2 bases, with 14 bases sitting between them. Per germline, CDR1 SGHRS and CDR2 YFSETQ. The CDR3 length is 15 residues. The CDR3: CASSFKLDSTYEQYF. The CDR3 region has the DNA TGCGCCAGCAGCTTCAAACTGGACAGTACCTACGAGCAGTACTTC.

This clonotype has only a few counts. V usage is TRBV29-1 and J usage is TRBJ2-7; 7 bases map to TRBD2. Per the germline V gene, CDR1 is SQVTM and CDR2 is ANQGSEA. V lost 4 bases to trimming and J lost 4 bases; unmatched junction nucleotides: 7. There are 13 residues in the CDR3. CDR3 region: CSVGRSGWYEQYF. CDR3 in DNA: TGCAGCGTTGGCCGTAGCGGGTGGTACGAGCAGTACTTC.

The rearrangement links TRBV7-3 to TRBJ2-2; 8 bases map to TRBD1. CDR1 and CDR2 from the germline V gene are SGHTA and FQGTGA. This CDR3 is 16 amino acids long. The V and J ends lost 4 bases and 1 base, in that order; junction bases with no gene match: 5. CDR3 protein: CASSSTGTGNTGELFF. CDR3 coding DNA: TGTGCCAGCAGCTCTACCGGGACAGGGAACACCGGGGAGCTGTTTTTT.

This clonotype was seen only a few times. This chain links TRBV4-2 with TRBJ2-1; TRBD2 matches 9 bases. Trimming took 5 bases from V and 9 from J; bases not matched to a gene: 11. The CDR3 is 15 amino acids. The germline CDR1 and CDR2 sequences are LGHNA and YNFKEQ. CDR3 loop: CASSLRGGVRSEQFF. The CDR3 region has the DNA TGTGCCAGCAGCTTGCGCGGGGGGGTGCGCTCTGAGCAGTTCTTC.

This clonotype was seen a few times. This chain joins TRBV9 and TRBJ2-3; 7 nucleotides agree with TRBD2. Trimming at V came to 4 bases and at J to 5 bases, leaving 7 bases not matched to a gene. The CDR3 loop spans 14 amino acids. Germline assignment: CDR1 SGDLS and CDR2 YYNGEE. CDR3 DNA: TGTGCCAGCAGCCTCAGCGGGGAGGGAGATACGCAGTATTTT. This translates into CASSLSGEGDTQYF.

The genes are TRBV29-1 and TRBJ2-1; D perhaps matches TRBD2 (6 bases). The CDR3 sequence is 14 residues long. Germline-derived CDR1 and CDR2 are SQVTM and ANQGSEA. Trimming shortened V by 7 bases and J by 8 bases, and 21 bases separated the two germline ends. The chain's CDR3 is CSARGTGIQYEQFF. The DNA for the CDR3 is TGCAGCGCCCGCGGGACGGGCATTCAATATGAGCAGTTCTTC.

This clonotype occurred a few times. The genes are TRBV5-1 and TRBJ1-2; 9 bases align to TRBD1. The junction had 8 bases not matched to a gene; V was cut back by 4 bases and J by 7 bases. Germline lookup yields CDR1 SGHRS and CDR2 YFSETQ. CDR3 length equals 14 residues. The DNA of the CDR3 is TGCGCCAGCAGCACAACAGGGGGCATGAGTGGCTACACCTTC. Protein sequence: CASSTTGGMSGYTF. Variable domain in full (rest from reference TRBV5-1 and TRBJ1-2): KAGVTQTPRYLIKTRGQQVTLSCSPISGHRSVSWYQQTPGQGLQFLFEYFSETQRNKGNFPGRFSGRQFSNSRSEMNVSTLELGDSALYLCASSTTGGMSGYTFGSGTRLTVV.

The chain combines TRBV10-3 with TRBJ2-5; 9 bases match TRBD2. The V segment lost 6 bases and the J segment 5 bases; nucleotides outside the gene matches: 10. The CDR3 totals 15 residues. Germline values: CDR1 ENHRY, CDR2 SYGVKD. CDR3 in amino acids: CAISGSSGRRETQYF. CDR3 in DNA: TGTGCCATCAGCGGGAGTAGCGGGAGAAGGGAGACCCAGTACTTC.

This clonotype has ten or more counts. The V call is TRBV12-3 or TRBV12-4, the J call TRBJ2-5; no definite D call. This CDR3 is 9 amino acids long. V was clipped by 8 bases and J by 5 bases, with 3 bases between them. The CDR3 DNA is TGTGCCAGCGGGGAGACCCAGTACTTC. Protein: CASGETQYF.

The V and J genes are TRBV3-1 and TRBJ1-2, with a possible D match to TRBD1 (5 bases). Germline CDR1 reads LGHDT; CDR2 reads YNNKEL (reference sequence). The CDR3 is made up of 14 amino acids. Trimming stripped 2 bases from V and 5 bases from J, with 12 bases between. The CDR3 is CASSQRGVGYGYTF. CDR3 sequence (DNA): TGTGCCAGCAGCCAACGAGGGGTTGGATATGGCTACACCTTC. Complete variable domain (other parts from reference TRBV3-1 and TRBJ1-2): DTAVSQTPKYLVTQMGNDKSIKCEQNLGHDTMYWYKQDSKKFLKIMFSYNNKELIINETVPNRFSPKSPDKAHLNLHINSLELGDSAVYFCASSQRGVGYGYTFGSGTRLTVV.

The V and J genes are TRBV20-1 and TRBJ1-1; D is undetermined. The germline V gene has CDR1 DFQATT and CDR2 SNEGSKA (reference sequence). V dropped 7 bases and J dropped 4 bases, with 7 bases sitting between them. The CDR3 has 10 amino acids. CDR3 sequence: CSGGSTEAFF. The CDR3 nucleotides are TGCAGTGGGGGTAGCACTGAAGCTTTCTTT.

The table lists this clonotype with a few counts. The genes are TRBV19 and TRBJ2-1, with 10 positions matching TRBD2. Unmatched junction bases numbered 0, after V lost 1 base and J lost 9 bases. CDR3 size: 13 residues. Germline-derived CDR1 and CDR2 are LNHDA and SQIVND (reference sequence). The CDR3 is CASSIGTSGEQFF. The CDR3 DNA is TGTGCCAGTAGTATAGGGACTAGCGGTGAGCAGTTCTTC.